A single sample is the source of the 19 T cell receptor beta chains below, sequenced in a study of T cells in Graves' hyperthyroidism and ophthalmopathy. RNA transcripts gave rise to amplified TCR beta CDR3 regions. An initial round of RT-PCR targeting the TCR CDR3 relied on the HTBI primer set. TCRdb re-analysed the multiplex PCR reads in MiXCR, keeping a single row per CDR3 protein. The data contain approximately 400,000 distinct CDR3 sequences, 11% to 15% of them seen just once; the ten biggest clones take up 28%. Material: blood. These receptors were collected from a man in his forties or fifties with Graves' ophthalmopathy.

Many counts were recorded for this clonotype. The chain uses TRBV2 and TRBJ2-5; D may be TRBD1 (6 bases). CDR1 SNHLY and CDR2 FYNNEI come from the germline V gene. The CDR3 loop spans 14 amino acids. The V gene lost 2 bases and the J gene lost 2 bases, with 9 bases spanning the gap. CDR3 in amino acids: CASSELTGQETQYF. The CDR3 DNA reads as TGTGCCAGCAGTGAACTGACAGGACAAGAGACCCAGTACTTC.

This clonotype was seen more than once but under ten times. The chain uses TRBV29-1 and TRBJ2-3, with 9 bases that match TRBD2. With 6 bases clipped from V and 3 bases from J, the junction kept 4 bases outside the gene matches. Germline CDR1 reads SQVTM; CDR2 reads ANQGSEA. This CDR3 is built from 13 residues. DNA for the CDR3: TGCAGCGTCGGGACTAGCCCGACAGATACGCAGTATTTT. Its translation: CSVGTSPTDTQYF.

J is TRBJ2-2 and V is TRBV7-3; the D gene is possibly TRBD1 (5 bases). This CDR3 comprises 15 residues. The V end was cut by 1 base, the J end by 4 bases, with 10 bases between. Germline CDR1 and CDR2: SGHTA and FQGTGA. The CDR3 nucleotides are TGTGCCAGCAGCTTAAGGGCAGGGCTCACCGGGGAGCTGTTTTTT. This sequence encodes CASSLRAGLTGELFF. The complete variable domain, with remaining parts taken from reference TRBV7-3 and TRBJ2-2, reads GAGVSQTPSNKVTEKGKYVELRCDPISGHTALYWYRQSLGQGPEFLIYFQGTGAADDSGLPNDRFFAVRPEGSVSTLKIQRTERGDSAVYLCASSLRAGLTGELFFGEGSRLTVL.

The sample holds many counts of this clonotype. The V gene is TRBV11-2, the J gene TRBJ2-5; a possible D gene is TRBD1 (6 bases). CDR1 SGHAT and CDR2 FQNNGV come from the germline V gene. The germline V and J ends were trimmed by 4 bases and 6 bases, with 15 bases remaining between them. CDR3 size: 14 residues. The CDR3 DNA sequence: TGTGCCAGCAGCTATCAACGGGACATAAAGACCCAGTACTTC. This gives the protein CASSYQRDIKTQYF.

Many counts were recorded for this clonotype. The rearrangement links TRBV7-8 to TRBJ2-7; D is unresolved. CDR1 is SGHVS, CDR2 FQNEAQ, per germline. This CDR3 region has 14 residues. Trimming left V 5 bases short and J 4 bases short, with 15 bases between. The CDR3 here is CASSILGVDYEQYF. Here the CDR3 DNA reads TGTGCCAGCAGCATCCTCGGTGTAGATTACGAGCAGTACTTC.

The chain joins TRBV29-1 to TRBJ2-1, with 14 bases fitting TRBD2. V lost 7 bases to trimming and J lost 13 bases; unmatched junction nucleotides: 15. Germline CDR1 and CDR2: SQVTM and ANQGSEA. This CDR3 is 15 amino acids long. CDR3 protein: CSAGHGRLAGGTQFF. The CDR3 coding sequence is TGCAGCGCTGGCCACGGGAGACTAGCGGGAGGGACTCAGTTCTTC.

In its sample, this clonotype was seen a few times. J is TRBJ1-6 and V is TRBV3-1; possible D gene TRBD1, 5 bases. The CDR3 has 15 amino acids. Germline V lookup: CDR1 LGHDT, CDR2 YNNKEL (reference sequence). Trimming removed 1 base at V and 7 bases at J, with 11 bases between. DNA of the CDR3: TGTGCCAGCAGCCAAGGAGAGGGACGGAATTCACCCCTCCACTTT. Translating gives CASSQGEGRNSPLHF.

This clonotype was counted ten times or more. The rearrangement links TRBV4-2 to TRBJ2-7; 10 nucleotides align to TRBD1. V dropped 0 bases and J dropped 4; count of bases not matched to a gene: 6. This CDR3 comprises 16 residues. Germline V CDR1 and CDR2: LGHNA, YNFKEQ. Here the CDR3 DNA reads TGTGCCAGCAGCCAAGACGGCGGGACAGGGGTATACGAGCAGTACTTC. Its translation: CASSQDGGTGVYEQYF.

This clonotype was counted at least ten times. The chain carries TRBV12-3 or TRBV12-4 and TRBJ1-3; D remains unclear. The CDR3 length is 12 residues. The V end lost 9 bases, the J end lost 0 bases, and 6 bases lay between the germline ends. Here the CDR3 DNA reads TGTGCCAGTCCTACCTCTGGAAACACCATATATTTT. Translation: CASPTSGNTIYF.

This clonotype has a count of ten or more. The chain employs TRBV20-1 and TRBJ2-1, with D possibly being TRBD1 (6 bases). V was cut by 8 bases and J by 0 bases, with 14 bases left in between. The CDR3 is 14 amino acids. Germline assignment: CDR1 DFQATT and CDR2 SNEGSKA (reference sequence). CDR3: CSTQGEVSYNEQFF. Written as DNA, the CDR3 is TGCAGTACACAGGGAGAGGTCTCCTACAATGAGCAGTTCTTC.

This clonotype occurred many times. This chain uses TRBV2 with TRBJ2-5; D is perhaps TRBD2 (7 bases). This CDR3 comprises 14 residues. The germline gives CDR1 SNHLY, CDR2 FYNNEI. Trimming pared 8 bases from V and 4 bases from J, leaving 17 bases between. CDR3 loop: CASLRRGLRETQYF. Here the CDR3 DNA reads TGTGCCAGCCTGCGGCGGGGGCTTCGAGAGACCCAGTACTTC.

This clonotype has just a few counts. The chain carries TRBV20-1 and TRBJ2-5, with a tentative D call TRBD2 (5 bases). The V end was cut by 5 bases, the J end by 1 base, with 17 bases between. CDR3 length: 15 amino acids. Germline values: CDR1 DFQATT, CDR2 SNEGSKA (reference sequence). CDR3 sequence: CSASPQASPQETQYF. CDR3 nucleotide sequence: TGCAGTGCTTCCCCCCAGGCTAGCCCCCAAGAGACCCAGTACTTC.

The gene calls are TRBV6-5 and TRBJ1-1, with a tentative D call TRBD1 (6 bases). V was cut by 2 bases and J by 4 bases, with 11 bases left in between. In germline, CDR1 is MNHEY, CDR2 SVGAGI. The CDR3 sequence is 14 residues long. CDR3 bases: TGTGCCAGCAGTTACCAGAGGGGGAGCACTGAAGCTTTCTTT. Its protein product is CASSYQRGSTEAFF.

There are many counts of this clonotype. The V gene is TRBV27, the J gene TRBJ2-7; tentative D call: TRBD1 (5 bases). Germline CDR1 reads MNHEY; CDR2 reads SMNVEV (reference sequence). The CDR3 totals 13 residues. V dropped 8 bases and J dropped 2 bases, with 13 bases sitting between them. CDR3 residues: CASGAIPPYEQYF. CDR3 nucleotides: TGTGCCAGCGGGGCCATTCCCCCCTACGAGCAGTACTTC.

This chain joins TRBV25-1 and TRBJ2-3; D unresolved. Trimming removed 1 base from V and 0 bases from J, with 8 bases in between. CDR3 length: 15 residues. Germline V gene sequence: CDR1 MGHDK, CDR2 SYGVNS. This chain's CDR3 is CASSESGHSTDTQYF. The CDR3 bases are TGTGCCAGCAGTGAATCAGGCCACAGCACAGATACGCAGTATTTT. Based on the CDR3 plus reference TRBV25-1 and TRBJ2-3, the full variable domain is EADIYQTPRYLVIGTGKKITLECSQTMGHDKMYWYQQDPGMELHLIHYSYGVNSTEKGDLSSESTVSRIRTEHFPLTLESARPSHTSQYLCASSESGHSTDTQYFGPGTRLTVL.

This clonotype was picked up many times. This chain joins TRBV3-1 and TRBJ2-1; 7 bases align to TRBD2. This CDR3 is built from 16 residues. The V segment lost 0 bases and the J segment 8 bases; nucleotides outside the gene matches: 10. Germline values: CDR1 LGHDT, CDR2 YNNKEL (reference sequence). CDR3 sequence (DNA): TGTGCCAGCAGCCAAGAGGTTTCGGCGGGAGTCTATGAGCAGTTCTTC. Amino acids: CASSQEVSAGVYEQFF.

This clonotype has ten or more counts. Germline and junction disagree at one end, which may indicate a read error. The chain couples TRBV7-7 to TRBJ2-3; 9 bases agree with TRBD2. CDR3 length equals 15 residues. Germline values: CDR1 SSHAT, CDR2 FNYEAQ (reference sequence). The chain's CDR3 is CASSSTSGRTDTQYF. DNA for the CDR3: TGTGCTAGCAGCTCGACTAGCGGACGCACAGATACGCAGTATTTT.

This clonotype appeared many times. The chain combines TRBV15 with TRBJ2-3; D call uncertain. This CDR3 comprises 15 residues. V lost 0 bases and J lost 4, with 11 bases in between. Germline V CDR1 and CDR2: LNHNV, YYDKDF (reference sequence). The CDR3 spells CATSRDVAEADTQYF. In nucleotides, the CDR3 is TGTGCCACCAGCAGAGACGTGGCTGAGGCAGATACGCAGTATTTT.

This clonotype was seen ten or more times. CDR3 in amino acids: CASSMTSERPQHF. The CDR3 region has the DNA TGTGCCAGCAGTATGACATCGGAAAGGCCCCAGCATTTT. This chain links TRBV6-9 with TRBJ1-5; D remains ambiguous. Germline lookup yields CDR1 MNHGY and CDR2 SVAAGI. The CDR3 is 13 amino acids. The germline V and J ends were trimmed by 5 bases and 9 bases, with 14 bases remaining between them.